The 28 T cell receptor beta chains reported below all come from one sample, sequenced in a study of blood T cell repertoires in COVID-19. Only in-frame clones appear in the TCRdb table, and some are missing; sequencing was by immunoSEQ multiplex PCR. The repertoire holds about 71,000 clones, with about 80% as singletons. Sequencing was carried out using peripheral blood. These receptors all stem from a man between 65 and 80 years old with acute or convalescent COVID-19.

The chain carries TRBV24-1 and TRBJ2-1; D unresolved. Trimming left V 3 bases short and J 0 bases short, with 8 bases between. The CDR3 is 15 residues long. Looked up from germline, CDR1 is KGHDR and CDR2 is SFDVKD. CDR3 residues: CATSDEVSSYNEQFF. Written as DNA, the CDR3 is TGTGCCACCAGTGATGAAGTTAGCTCCTACAATGAGCAGTTCTTC.

The rearrangement uses TRBV29-1 and TRBJ2-5, with D hard to call. The CDR3 consists of 11 residues. Germline CDR1 is SQVTM and CDR2 is ANQGSEA. V shed 7 bases and J shed 9 bases, with 15 bases lying between them. CDR3 DNA: TGCAGCGCCGGAGAAGGCGTCGCCCAGTACTTC. The encoded protein is CSAGEGVAQYF.

The rearrangement uses TRBV7-3 and TRBJ2-3, with 8 bases fitting TRBD1. The germline V gene encodes CDR1 SGHTA and CDR2 FQGTGA. CDR3 size: 15 residues. The trim removed 4 bases at V and 1 base at J, leaving 4 bases unmatched. The CDR3 bases are TGTGCCAGCAGCTCCCAGGGACAGGGCACAGATACGCAGTATTTT. It specifies CASSSQGQGTDTQYF. The full variable domain, with the rest looked up from reference TRBV7-3 and TRBJ2-3, is GAGVSQTPSNKVTEKGKYVELRCDPISGHTALYWYRQSLGQGPEFLIYFQGTGAADDSGLPNDRFFAVRPEGSVSTLKIQRTERGDSAVYLCASSSQGQGTDTQYFGPGTRLTVL.

This clone was recorded a few times. This chain uses TRBV30 with TRBJ1-2; 9 bases are a match to TRBD1. Trimming cost V 0 bases and J 6 bases; bases outside gene matches: 5. Germline V gives CDR1 GTSNPN, CDR2 SVGIG (reference sequence). The CDR3 extends over 14 amino acids. CDR3: CAWSVQTGGHGYTF. The DNA of the CDR3 is TGTGCCTGGAGTGTACAGACAGGGGGGCATGGCTACACCTTC.

J is TRBJ1-1 and V is TRBV30; D ambiguous. The germline V gene encodes CDR1 GTSNPN and CDR2 SVGIG (reference sequence). V dropped 3 bases and J dropped 1 base, with 15 bases sitting between them. CDR3 size: 15 residues. The CDR3 DNA follows: TGTGCCTGGAGGGTTAAGTGGGCAGGGAACACTGAAGCTTTCTTT. The encoded protein is CAWRVKWAGNTEAFF.

The CDR3 coding sequence is TGTGCCAGCAGTTACACCAGCGGAAATGAAAAACTGTTTTTT. This encodes CASSYTSGNEKLFF. This chain links TRBV6-5 with TRBJ1-4, with D hard to call. Germline CDR1 reads MNHEY; CDR2 reads SVGAGI. The CDR3 contains 14 residues. Trimming shortened V by 2 bases and J by 5 bases, and 9 bases separated the two germline ends.

This clone has more than one count but fewer than ten. The chain combines TRBV6-6 with TRBJ1-5, with TRBD1 matching 12 bases. Germline V gene data show CDR1 as MNHNY and CDR2 as SVGAGI (reference sequence). The CDR3 spans 17 residues. J gave up 7 bases and V 5 bases, and 12 bases lay outside the gene matches. The CDR3 spells CASSLRGTGGLSQPQHF. The CDR3 nucleotides read TGTGCCAGCAGTCTCCGTGGGACAGGGGGCTTAAGCCAGCCCCAGCATTTT.

V and J are TRBV30 and TRBJ2-3; 9 bases map to TRBD2. Per the germline V gene, CDR1 is GTSNPN and CDR2 is SVGIG (reference sequence). Trimming at V came to 1 base and at J to 2 bases, leaving 4 bases not matched to a gene. The CDR3 sequence is 15 residues long. The chain's CDR3 is CAWSGTSVFTDTQYF. CDR3 nucleotides: TGTGCCTGGAGTGGGACTAGCGTGTTCACAGATACGCAGTATTTT.

This clone was observed a handful of times. This chain connects TRBV7-8 to TRBJ2-1, with 8 positions matching TRBD2. This CDR3 has 15 residues. Germline V gene data show CDR1 as SGHVS and CDR2 as FQNEAQ. V lost 3 bases to trimming and J lost 5 bases; unmatched junction nucleotides: 6. The CDR3 here is CASSFPGTRDNEQFF. As DNA, the CDR3 is TGTGCCAGCAGCTTTCCCGGGACTAGGGACAATGAGCAGTTCTTC.

The rearrangement links TRBV27 to TRBJ1-2, with a possible D match to TRBD1 (6 bases). The CDR3 length is 15 residues. Germline CDR1 MNHEY, CDR2 SMNVEV (reference sequence). Trimming left V 2 bases short and J 5 bases short, with 15 bases between. This CDR3 reads CASSLGQGFRYGYTF. The CDR3 DNA is TGTGCCAGCAGTTTAGGGCAGGGGTTCCGTTATGGCTACACCTTC.

The V call is TRBV7-8, the J call TRBJ2-3; TRBD1 matches 7 bases. The CDR3 has 15 amino acids. In germline, CDR1 is SGHVS, CDR2 FQNEAQ. J lost 2 bases, V lost 1 base, and 3 bases had no gene match. The CDR3 nucleotides read TGTGCCAGCAGCTTAGTGGGACAGAACACAGATACGCAGTATTTT. Its translation is CASSLVGQNTDTQYF.

This rearrangement joins TRBV6-5 to TRBJ1-1, with D tentatively TRBD1 (5 bases). The CDR3 is made up of 10 amino acids. Germline V gives CDR1 MNHEY, CDR2 SVGAGI. V lost 10 bases and J 9 bases, leaving 12 bases between the germline ends. Written as DNA, the CDR3 is TGTGCCACTTACGACAGTAAAGCTTTCTTT. It yields the protein CATYDSKAFF.

The chain has TRBV11-3 and TRBJ2-3; 11 bases fit TRBD1. This CDR3 is 16 amino acids long. Trimming took 1 base from V and 3 from J; bases not matched to a gene: 3. Looked up from germline, CDR1 is SGHNT and CDR2 is YENEEA. The CDR3 DNA reads as TGTGCCAGCAGCTTAGGGACAGGGGGCGCGACAGATACGCAGTATTTT. This encodes CASSLGTGGATDTQYF.

This clone has a handful of counts. The chain employs TRBV28 and TRBJ1-5, with a tentative D call TRBD1 (5 bases). The CDR3 covers 16 residues. Per germline, CDR1 MDHEN and CDR2 SYDVKM. With 5 bases removed from V and 5 bases from J, the gap between germline ends came to 19 bases. CDR3 DNA: TGTGCCAGCAGTCGCGACAGCTCCCCAAGCCATCAGCCCCAGCATTTT. Translation gives CASSRDSSPSHQPQHF. Full variable domain (rest looked up from reference TRBV28 and TRBJ1-5): DVKVTQSSRYLVKRTGEKVFLECVQDMDHENMFWYRQDPGLGLRLIYFSYDVKMKEKGDIPEGYSVSREKKERFSLILESASTNQTSMYLCASSRDSSPSHQPQHFGDGTRLSIL.

The chain recombines TRBV6-5 with TRBJ1-2, with 10 bases that match TRBD1. The CDR3 length is 14 residues. Per the germline V gene, CDR1 is MNHEY and CDR2 is SVGAGI. V lost 6 bases, J lost 3 bases, and 4 bases stayed unmatched. In DNA, the CDR3 is TGTGCCAGCAGACAGACAGGGGGCGACTATGGCTACACCTTC. The encoded protein is CASRQTGGDYGYTF.

This rearrangement joins TRBV19 to TRBJ2-1; maybe TRBD1 (6 bases). Germline CDR1 LNHDA, CDR2 SQIVND (reference sequence). The germline V and J ends were trimmed by 3 bases and 3 bases, with 9 bases remaining between them. The CDR3 is 14 residues long. The CDR3 region has the DNA TGTGCCAGTAGTATCCCAGGGGTCTACAATGAGCAGTTCTTC. Translated, it gives CASSIPGVYNEQFF.

The chain employs TRBV6-5 and TRBJ1-1; D gene ambiguous. Germline lookup yields CDR1 MNHEY and CDR2 SVGAGI. Trimming left V 7 bases short and J 1 base short, with 16 bases between. The CDR3 is 15 residues long. The CDR3 sequence: CASKRSPLSNTEAFF. The CDR3 nucleotides read TGTGCCAGCAAGCGGTCCCCTCTCTCGAACACTGAAGCTTTCTTT.

This clone came up once. The CDR3 here is CASSPRGSRIEQFF. The DNA of the CDR3 is TGTGCCAGCAGCCCCAGGGGGTCAAGAATCGAGCAGTTCTTC. The rearrangement joins TRBV11-2 to TRBJ2-1; 7 nucleotides align to TRBD1. From germline, CDR1 is SGHAT and CDR2 FQNNGV. There are 14 residues in the CDR3. Trimming cost V 5 bases and J 10 bases; bases outside gene matches: 11.

The chain links TRBV2 to TRBJ2-1, with TRBD2 matching over 9 bases. Germline V gene data show CDR1 as SNHLY and CDR2 as FYNNEI. Trimming cost V 1 base and J 15 bases; bases outside gene matches: 10. The CDR3 contains 14 residues. The CDR3 sequence: CASSEGTGSGRRFF. As DNA, the CDR3 is TGTGCCAGCAGTGAAGGTACAGGCAGCGGGAGGAGGTTCTTC.

V is TRBV9 and J is TRBJ2-7; tentative D call: TRBD2 (5 bases). Germline CDR1 is SGDLS and CDR2 is YYNGEE. Deletions cut 3 bases from V and 3 bases from J, with 13 bases between. The CDR3 runs 14 residues. CDR3: CASSARGDGYEQYF. The CDR3 DNA reads as TGTGCCAGCAGCGCCCGGGGAGATGGCTACGAGCAGTACTTC. Full variable domain (missing parts from reference TRBV9 and TRBJ2-7): DSGVTQTPKHLITATGQRVTLRCSPRSGDLSVYWYQQSLDQGLQFLIQYYNGEERAKGNILERFSAQQFPDLHSELNLSSLELGDSALYFCASSARGDGYEQYFGPGTRLTVT.

This clone has just one count. V and J are TRBV30 and TRBJ1-6; 8 nucleotides match TRBD1. J gave up 4 bases and V 3 bases, and 8 bases lay outside the gene matches. The CDR3 runs 16 residues. Germline V CDR1 and CDR2: GTSNPN, SVGIG (reference sequence). DNA of the CDR3: TGTGCCTGGAGCGATGACAGGGGCAGGTATAATTCACCCCTCCACTTT. It codes for CAWSDDRGRYNSPLHF.

Written as DNA, the CDR3 is TGTGCCAGCAGCCAAGTAGCCGGTAGCTCCTACGAGCAGTACTTC. Residues: CASSQVAGSSYEQYF. The rearrangement joins TRBV3-1 (or the pseudogene TRBV3-2) to TRBJ2-7; D remains unclear. The CDR3 sequence is 15 residues long. Germline values: CDR1 LGHDT, CDR2 YNNKEL (reference sequence). V was shortened by 1 base and J by 0 bases, with 10 bases between the two germline ends.

V and J are TRBV11-2 and TRBJ2-1; D gene unclear. Germline V gives CDR1 SGHAT, CDR2 FQNNGV. V was cut by 0 bases and J by 0 bases, with 9 bases left in between. CDR3 length equals 16 residues. DNA for the CDR3: TGTGCCAGCAGCTTAGAGCCACAGAGCTCCTACAATGAGCAGTTCTTC. Translated: CASSLEPQSSYNEQFF.

The CDR3 nucleotides are TGTGCCAGCAGTTTATTAAGAGGGGGTGGGGCTAATGAAAAACTGTTTTTT. Its protein is CASSLLRGGGANEKLFF. The chain uses TRBV27 and TRBJ1-4; D possibly corresponds to TRBD1 (6 bases). The V and J ends lost 1 base and 3 bases respectively, with 15 bases between them. Germline V gives CDR1 MNHEY, CDR2 SMNVEV (reference sequence). This CDR3 has 17 amino acids.

This chain joins TRBV7-3 and TRBJ1-3; tentatively, D is TRBD1 (5 bases). The CDR3 is 14 residues long. From germline, CDR1 is SGHTA and CDR2 FQGTGA. Trimming left V 5 bases short and J 0 bases short, with 8 bases between. The CDR3 region has the DNA TGTGCCAGCAGCGCGGACACCTCTGGAAACACCATATATTTT. It codes for CASSADTSGNTIYF.

This clone has only one observation. The chain has TRBV7-9 and TRBJ1-1; D not resolved. The CDR3 sequence is 15 residues long. From germline, CDR1 is SEHNR and CDR2 FQNEAQ (reference sequence). Trimming took 1 base from V and 0 from J, leaving 9 bases between them. The CDR3 here is CASSLEAGMNTEAFF. The CDR3 DNA is TGTGCCAGCAGCTTAGAGGCGGGGATGAACACTGAAGCTTTCTTT.

The V call is TRBV29-1, the J call TRBJ2-7; D is unresolved. This CDR3 comprises 11 residues. Germline V gene sequence: CDR1 SQVTM, CDR2 ANQGSEA. V was shortened by 3 bases and J by 5 bases, with 8 bases between the two germline ends. CDR3 bases: TGCAGCGTTGATCAACAGAACGAGCAGTACTTC. Amino acid sequence: CSVDQQNEQYF.

This chain links TRBV15 with TRBJ1-1; D unresolved. Trimming removed 1 base from V and 0 bases from J, with 6 bases in between. Germline CDR1 and CDR2: LNHNV and YYDKDF (reference sequence). The CDR3 spans 14 residues. In DNA form, the CDR3 reads TGTGCCACCAGCAGAGCGGGAGTGAACACTGAAGCTTTCTTT. Protein product: CATSRAGVNTEAFF. The variable domain in full, with the rest retrieved from reference TRBV15 and TRBJ1-1, is DAMVIQNPRYQVTQFGKPVTLSCSQTLNHNVMYWYQQKSSQAPKLLFHYYDKDFNNEADTPDNFQSRRPNTSFCFLDIRSPGLGDTAMYLCATSRAGVNTEAFFGQGTRLTVV.